The 23 T cell receptor beta chains given below trace back to one sample, sequenced in a study of regulatory T cells in long-lasting Graves disease. Libraries of TCR beta came from iRepertoire HTBI primers plus Arm-PCR of CDR3 regions. TCRdb fed the multiplex PCR reads into MiXCR, producing one record per CDR3 protein. The sample holds a few hundred thousand distinct CDR3 sequences, 23% seen once. Sample time point: persistent/refractory GD, antithyroid drugs over 5 years with positive TRAb. The TCR library used RNA extracted from PBMCs. This specimen consisted of peripheral blood mononuclear cells (PBMCs), obtained when the disease was refractory, from a patient treated with antithyroid drugs. Every receptor here comes from a female donor with Graves disease.

The rearrangement joins TRBV24-1 to TRBJ2-3; tentative D call: TRBD1 (5 bases). V was pared by 8 bases and J by 6 bases, with 17 bases between. Germline lookup yields CDR1 KGHDR and CDR2 SFDVKD. This CDR3 spans 14 amino acids. The DNA of the CDR3 is TGTGCCACCAAGGGGCAGGGAATTATGGATACGCAGTATTTT. Translating it yields CATKGQGIMDTQYF.

This clonotype appeared a few times. Because the CDR3 is missing its conserved closing phenylalanine or tryptophan, this is likely a read error. The DNA for the CDR3 is TGTGCCAGCAGCCCTCAAGCGGGGGGCTACGAGCAGTACCTC. Its translation is CASSPQAGGYEQYL. This chain links TRBV7-2 with TRBJ2-7; 9 nucleotides line up with TRBD2. Per the germline V gene, CDR1 is SGHTA and CDR2 is FQGNSA. The CDR3 runs 14 residues. Trimming cost V 5 bases and J 3 bases; bases outside gene matches: 5.

For this clonotype: A read error may explain this, as a much larger clone is one base away. The chain carries TRBV29-1 and TRBJ2-5; D call uncertain. V lost 3 bases and J 5 bases, leaving 16 bases between the germline ends. Per the germline V gene, CDR1 is SQVTM and CDR2 is ANQGSEA. The CDR3 contains 14 residues. CDR3 residues: CSVDPRTARETQYF. The CDR3, as DNA: TGCAGCGTTGACCCCCGGACCGCCCGGGAGACCCAGTACTTC.

The chain couples TRBV6-1 to TRBJ2-2; the D gene could be TRBD1 or TRBD2 (6 bases each). Trimming left V 6 bases short and J 4 bases short, with 15 bases between. The germline V gene has CDR1 MNHNS and CDR2 SASEGT. This CDR3 is 15 amino acids long. In DNA, the CDR3 is TGTGCCAGCAGCCTCGGGGGCTTTGTCACCGGGGAGCTGTTTTTT. Amino acids: CASSLGGFVTGELFF.

This clonotype has a handful of counts. V usage is TRBV29-1 and J usage is TRBJ2-2; D call uncertain. Germline V lookup: CDR1 SQVTM, CDR2 ANQGSEA. V shed 5 bases and J shed 0 bases, with 7 bases lying between them. This CDR3 comprises 13 residues. In nucleotides, the CDR3 is TGCAGCGTTCGTCCGTCGAACACCGGGGAGCTGTTTTTT. This encodes CSVRPSNTGELFF.

This clonotype turned up a few times. The V and J genes are TRBV7-9 and TRBJ1-3; D is unresolved. This CDR3 contains 13 residues. Germline V lookup: CDR1 SEHNR, CDR2 FQNEAQ (reference sequence). Deletions cut 6 bases from V and 4 bases from J, with 10 bases between. The CDR3 sequence is CASRVSWGNTIYF. The CDR3 region has the DNA TGTGCCAGCAGGGTTTCGTGGGGAAACACCATATATTTT.

This clonotype was counted only a few times. The V call is TRBV20-1, the J call TRBJ2-5; D is possibly TRBD2 (5 bases). The CDR3 spans 13 residues. CDR1 is DFQATT, CDR2 SNEGSKA, per germline (reference sequence). Trimming left V 5 bases short and J 3 bases short, with 13 bases between. CDR3 coding DNA: TGCAGTGCTCGGGATTACTACGAAGAGACCCAGTACTTC. Protein product: CSARDYYEETQYF.

J is TRBJ1-5 and V is TRBV19, with TRBD1 matching 9 bases. There are 15 residues in the CDR3. Looked up from germline, CDR1 is LNHDA and CDR2 is SQIVND (reference sequence). V trimming: 6 bases; J trimming: 3 bases; junction bases outside the gene matches: 6. The CDR3 nucleotides are TGTGCCAGTAGGGACAGGGGCCCCCACAATCAGCCCCAGCATTTT. This translates into CASRDRGPHNQPQHF.

V gene TRBV12-5 combines with J gene TRBJ1-1; D perhaps matches TRBD1 (5 bases). The V gene lost 7 bases and the J gene lost 3 bases, with 27 bases spanning the gap. The CDR3 is 18 residues long. CDR1 and CDR2 from the germline V gene are LGHNT and FRNRAP. The CDR3 bases are TGTGCTAGTGCCGCTCCCATACCACAGGCCCGGTCGGACACTGAAGCTTTCTTT. This codes for CASAAPIPQARSDTEAFF.

This clonotype showed up many times. The V gene is TRBV11-2, the J gene TRBJ1-5; a weak D match, TRBD1 (6 bases). Germline V CDR1 and CDR2: SGHAT, FQNNGV. Deletions cut 0 bases from V and 4 bases from J, with 10 bases between. This CDR3 contains 15 residues. CDR3 nucleotide sequence: TGTGCCAGCAGCTTAGACTACAGGGTTAATCAGCCCCAGCATTTT. It encodes CASSLDYRVNQPQHF.

The gene calls are TRBV27 and TRBJ2-7; a weak D match, TRBD1 (5 bases). The CDR3 totals 16 residues. With 5 bases removed from V and 0 bases from J, the gap between germline ends came to 17 bases. Per the germline V gene, CDR1 is MNHEY and CDR2 is SMNVEV (reference sequence). The CDR3 DNA follows: TGTGCCAGCAGTCCCCGCCTGGGGCTTATCTCCTACGAGCAGTACTTC. This codes for CASSPRLGLISYEQYF.

This clonotype was detected ten times or more. The V and J genes are TRBV28 and TRBJ1-1, with TRBD1 as a possible D gene (5 bases). V was clipped by 10 bases and J by 8 bases, with 20 bases between them. The V gene's germline CDR1 is MDHEN and CDR2 SYDVKM. The CDR3 consists of 13 residues. The CDR3 DNA reads TGTGCCACCACGGGGGTCATGCCGTCCGAAGCTTTCTTT. Translated, it gives CATTGVMPSEAFF.

This chain connects TRBV6-1 to TRBJ1-4; 7 bases map to TRBD1. This CDR3 has 14 residues. V shed 6 bases, J shed 5 bases, and the junction held 6 bases outside the gene matches. Germline CDR1 and CDR2: MNHNS and SASEGT. CDR3 loop: CASRRTGGNEKLFF. CDR3 in DNA: TGTGCCAGCAGACGGACAGGAGGGAATGAAAAACTGTTTTTT.

The chain employs TRBV18 and TRBJ1-2, with D tentatively TRBD1 (5 bases). The CDR3 loop spans 13 amino acids. Between the trimmed V and J ends, which lost 8 bases and 3 bases, there was a span of 13 bases. CDR1 and CDR2 from the germline V gene are KGHSH and LQKENI. CDR3 protein: CASTPGSDYGYTF. The CDR3 DNA follows: TGTGCCAGCACGCCAGGGTCGGACTATGGCTACACCTTC.

On this clonotype: One junction end disagrees with the germline gene, perhaps due to a read error. The V gene is TRBV9, the J gene TRBJ2-7, with 11 bases fitting TRBD1. Germline CDR1 reads SGDLS; CDR2 reads YYNGEE. CDR3 length: 14 residues. The CDR3 spells CASSVGDRGYEQYF. CDR3 coding DNA: TGCGCCAGCAGCGTAGGGGACAGGGGGTACGAGCAGTACTTC. Variable domain in full (rest from reference TRBV9 and TRBJ2-7): DSGVTQTPKHLITATGQRVTLRCSPRSGDLSVYWYQQSLDQGLQFLIQYYNGEERAKGNILERFSAQQFPDLHSELNLSSLELGDSALYFCASSVGDRGYEQYFGPGTRLTVT.

This clonotype turned up a few times. This chain joins TRBV4-1 and TRBJ2-5; D not resolved. The V and J ends lost 0 bases and 3 bases respectively, with 11 bases between them. Germline V gene sequence: CDR1 MGHRA, CDR2 YSYEKL. The CDR3 is 15 residues long. The CDR3 protein is CASSQDPVVKETQYF. The CDR3 DNA follows: TGCGCCAGCAGCCAAGATCCGGTCGTTAAAGAGACCCAGTACTTC.

This chain uses TRBV6-2 or TRBV6-3 with TRBJ1-1; D gene ambiguous. The CDR3 totals 12 residues. V lost 2 bases to trimming and J lost 7 bases, with 8 bases between them. Germline V gives CDR1 MNHEY, CDR2 SVGEGT. The CDR3 loop is CASSYDGGEAFF. CDR3 coding DNA: TGTGCCAGCAGTTACGACGGTGGTGAAGCTTTCTTT.

This clonotype appeared a few times. The chain uses TRBV20-1 and TRBJ1-4; possibly TRBD1 for D (5 bases). The CDR3 is 13 amino acids. V dropped 3 bases and J dropped 3 bases, with 8 bases sitting between them. Germline loops: CDR1 DFQATT, CDR2 SNEGSKA (reference sequence). This CDR3 reads CSASSGANEKLFF. CDR3 coding DNA: TGCAGTGCTAGTTCGGGGGCTAATGAAAAACTGTTTTTT.

V and J are TRBV20-1 and TRBJ2-7, with no clear D. Trimming took 5 bases from V and 5 from J, leaving 16 bases between them. The germline gives CDR1 DFQATT, CDR2 SNEGSKA (reference sequence). The CDR3 totals 13 residues. CDR3 in DNA: TGCAGTGCTGAACCAGCGCCCGCGGACGAGCAGTACTTC. Protein sequence: CSAEPAPADEQYF.

This clonotype appeared a few times. The genes are TRBV5-1 and TRBJ1-6; no clear D gene. V was trimmed by 4 bases and J by 5 bases, leaving 10 bases between them. This CDR3 contains 14 residues. The germline gives CDR1 SGHRS, CDR2 YFSETQ. CDR3 sequence: CASSLDGDNSPLHF. In DNA form, the CDR3 reads TGCGCCAGCAGCCTGGACGGGGATAATTCACCCCTCCACTTT.

Comments on this clonotype: No conserved phenylalanine or tryptophan ends this CDR3, so it is likely a read error. V is TRBV20-1 and J is TRBJ2-2, with TRBD2 identical over 8 bases. CDR1 and CDR2 from the germline V gene are DFQATT and SNEGSKA (reference sequence). This CDR3 has 14 amino acids. V dropped 3 bases and J dropped 4; count of bases not matched to a gene: 4. The CDR3 nucleotides read TGCAGTGCTAGCAGCGGGAGCCCCACCGGGGAGCTGTTTTCT. Its protein product is CSASSGSPTGELFS.

The gene calls are TRBV7-9 and TRBJ2-7; 7 bases agree with TRBD1. J gave up 3 bases and V 4 bases, and 9 bases lay outside the gene matches. Germline V gives CDR1 SEHNR, CDR2 FQNEAQ (reference sequence). This CDR3 has 15 residues. CDR3 region: CASSSGPGQIYEQYF. Here the CDR3 DNA reads TGTGCCAGCAGCTCCGGTCCGGGACAGATCTACGAGCAGTACTTC.

In its sample, this clonotype was seen many times. This chain connects TRBV28 to TRBJ1-5, with TRBD1 identical over 8 bases. J was trimmed by 5 bases and V by 5 bases; bases with no gene match: 5. Germline V gene lookup returns CDR1 MDHEN and CDR2 SYDVKM. The CDR3 has 14 amino acids. The CDR3 DNA follows: TGTGCCAGCAGTGTCGGACAGGGTGATCAGCCCCAGCATTTT. Its protein product is CASSVGQGDQPQHF.